This TCR beta chain was recovered during a study of monozygotic twins with inflammatory bowel disease. Study-level findings and limits: Healthy co-twins had higher TCRbeta inverse Simpson diversity than their IBD twins. Patients got different immunosuppressive treatments, which may have made their repertoires more variable.

A remark on this clonotype: Its specificity is not known.

TCR libraries each used 3,500 to 4,000 ng of total RNA. Reanalyzing the 5' RACE reads, TCRdb keeps one entry per CDR3 protein, without DNA. The sample spans more than 300,000 distinct CDR3 sequences; the ten largest clones claim 2.5% to 3%. A roughly 2.5 ml blood sample was drawn per donor. CDR3 length: 17 amino acids. In germline, CDR1 is MNHEY, CDR2 SVGAGI. This chain uses TRBV6-5 with TRBJ2-2; TCRdb's D call of TRBD1 is untestable without DNA. The receptor's source is a human donor with ulcerative colitis or Crohn's disease, or a healthy co-twin of an affected twin (not recorded which). The sample was blood. CDR3 residues: CASSYLTGGAGTGELFF.